One sample yielded the 28 T cell receptor beta chains listed below, sequenced in a study of blood T cell repertoires in COVID-19. The assay was immunoSEQ multiplex PCR, and TCRdb's table has in-frame clones only and misses some. Here the sample spans some 140,000 clones, approximately 84% being singletons. Source material: peripheral blood. These TCRs come from a man aged 60 to 75 with acute or convalescent COVID-19.

The J gene is TRBJ2-5, the V gene TRBV5-8, with D possibly matching TRBD1 (6 bases). Germline CDR1 and CDR2: SGHTS and YDEGEE. V was pared by 3 bases and J by 3 bases, with 21 bases between. This CDR3 spans 17 amino acids. The CDR3 spells CASSSYTTGRLKETQYF. For the CDR3, the DNA is TGTGCCAGCAGCTCGTACACGACAGGAAGATTGAAAGAGACCCAGTACTTC.

This clone was seen a handful of times. This chain joins TRBV6-5 and TRBJ1-6, with a tentative D call TRBD1 (6 bases). The V gene lost 7 bases and the J gene lost 7 bases, with 17 bases spanning the gap. This CDR3 has 15 amino acids. CDR1 and CDR2 (germline): MNHEY, SVGAGI. The CDR3 is CASKGAGDTNSPLHF. DNA for the CDR3: TGTGCCAGCAAAGGAGCAGGGGACACAAATTCACCCCTCCACTTT.

The J gene is TRBJ2-5, the V gene TRBV11-2, with D possibly TRBD2 on 6 matching bases. Per germline, CDR1 SGHAT and CDR2 FQNNGV. The CDR3 contains 15 residues. V gave up 6 bases and J gave up 2 bases, with 16 bases separating them. The CDR3 bases are TGTGCCAGCAGACGTCGGGGGACGGAGCAAGAGACCCAGTACTTC. It specifies CASRRRGTEQETQYF. The full variable domain, rest sourced from reference TRBV11-2 and TRBJ2-5, is EAGVAQSPRYKIIEKRQSVAFWCNPISGHATLYWYQQILGQGPKLLIQFQNNGVVDDSQLPKDRFSAERLKGVDSTLKIQPAKLEDSAVYLCASRRRGTEQETQYFGPGTRLLVL.

The rearrangement uses TRBV28 and TRBJ1-2; possible D gene TRBD1, 5 bases. CDR1 MDHEN and CDR2 SYDVKM come from the germline V gene. Trimming took 7 bases from V and 4 from J, leaving 16 bases between them. CDR3 length equals 14 residues. CDR3 loop: CASMVQGSGYGYTF. The CDR3 nucleotides read TGTGCCAGCATGGTTCAGGGCTCGGGCTATGGCTACACCTTC.

The rearrangement joins TRBV7-8 to TRBJ2-7, with D perhaps matching TRBD2 (5 bases). The CDR3 extends over 15 amino acids. CDR1 and CDR2 from the germline V gene are SGHVS and FQNEAQ. Trimming removed 4 bases at V and 5 bases at J, with 18 bases between. CDR3 sequence (DNA): TGTGCCAGCAGCTCCCAGGCGGGCTTGAACCACGAGCAGTACTTC. It encodes CASSSQAGLNHEQYF.

The V and J genes are TRBV7-8 and TRBJ1-2; 8 nucleotides align to TRBD1. In germline, CDR1 is SGHVS, CDR2 FQNEAQ. Trimming took 4 bases from V and 4 from J; bases not matched to a gene: 14. This CDR3 is 17 amino acids long. CDR3 region: CASSSQRTGRLAYGYTF. The DNA of the CDR3 is TGTGCCAGCAGCTCACAGCGGACAGGGCGTCTCGCCTATGGCTACACCTTC.

A remark on this clone: At one boundary the junction diverges from the germline segment, which might be a read error. V gene TRBV27 combines with J gene TRBJ1-2, with TRBD1 matching 7 bases. This CDR3 has 18 residues. CDR1 and CDR2 (germline): MNHEY, SMNVEV (reference sequence). The chain's CDR3 is CASSSPGRGRGGEAIMNF. The CDR3 DNA is TGTGCCAGCAGTTCCCCCGGGAGGGGGCGGGGAGGTGAGGCGATTATGAACTTC.

The chain combines TRBV5-4 with TRBJ2-3; TRBD2 aligns across 12 bases. Trimming removed 0 bases from V and 2 bases from J; junction bases left unmatched: 7. CDR1 is SGHNT, CDR2 YYREEE, per germline (reference sequence). The CDR3 runs 18 residues. The CDR3 sequence: CASSLDTSGGIATDTQYF. The CDR3 region has the DNA TGTGCCAGCAGCTTGGACACTAGCGGGGGGATCGCCACAGATACGCAGTATTTT. The whole variable domain, remainder taken from reference TRBV5-4 and TRBJ2-3, is ETGVTQSPTHLIKTRGQQVTLRCSSQSGHNTVSWYQQALGQGPQFIFQYYREEENGRGNFPPRFSGLQFPNYSSELNVNALELDDSALYLCASSLDTSGGIATDTQYFGPGTRLTVL.

The V and J genes are TRBV12-5 and TRBJ1-6; tentatively, D is TRBD1 (5 bases). CDR1 and CDR2 from the germline V gene are LGHNT and FRNRAP. The CDR3 is made up of 13 amino acids. Between the trimmed V and J ends, which lost 9 bases and 7 bases, there was a span of 13 bases. Here the CDR3 reads CASSSGGNSPLHF. CDR3 DNA sequence: TGTGCTAGCTCCTCGGGGGGGAATTCACCCCTCCACTTT.

The V and J genes are TRBV5-5 and TRBJ1-2; D unresolved. The germline V gene encodes CDR1 SGHKS and CDR2 YYEKEE (reference sequence). V dropped 5 bases and J dropped 5 bases, with 13 bases sitting between them. The CDR3 is made up of 13 amino acids. The CDR3 protein is CASSQRGSYGYTF. For the CDR3, the DNA is TGTGCCAGCAGTCAGCGGGGAAGTTATGGCTACACCTTC.

The CDR3 here is CASSPASGGANTGELFF. The CDR3 bases are TGTGCCAGCTCACCCGCTAGCGGGGGGGCTAACACCGGGGAGCTGTTTTTT. This chain uses TRBV18 with TRBJ2-2, with TRBD2 matching over 12 bases. CDR3 length equals 17 residues. CDR1 and CDR2 from the germline V gene are KGHSH and LQKENI. V lost 3 bases to trimming and J lost 2 bases; unmatched junction nucleotides: 4.

This chain joins TRBV9 and TRBJ1-1; no reliable D call. CDR3 length: 13 amino acids. Germline CDR1 reads SGDLS; CDR2 reads YYNGEE. Trimming removed 3 bases from V and 2 bases from J, with 8 bases in between. This CDR3 reads CASSAVGNTEAFF. The CDR3 DNA sequence: TGTGCCAGCAGCGCGGTCGGTAACACTGAAGCTTTCTTT.

This clone was observed a single time. At one end, the junction sequence differs from germline, possibly due to a read error. V usage is TRBV6-6 and J usage is TRBJ1-5; D gene unclear. Germline loops: CDR1 MNHNY, CDR2 SVGAGI (reference sequence). This CDR3 is built from 12 residues. The CDR3 loop is CASSDPTEPQHF. The CDR3 region has the DNA TGTGCCAGCAGCGACCCCACGGAGCCACAGCATTTT.

V is TRBV29-1 and J is TRBJ1-2; D is unclear. Looked up from germline, CDR1 is SQVTM and CDR2 is ANQGSEA. This CDR3 is 12 amino acids long. V was clipped by 3 bases and J by 1 base, with 6 bases between them. CDR3 bases: TGCAGCGTTGAGACTGTTAACTATGGCTACACCTTC. This encodes CSVETVNYGYTF.

This chain uses TRBV24-1 with TRBJ2-2; weak D call: TRBD2 (6 bases). The germline V and J ends were trimmed by 3 bases and 3 bases, with 10 bases remaining between them. There are 15 residues in the CDR3. Per germline, CDR1 KGHDR and CDR2 SFDVKD. CDR3 protein: CATSDLSSDTGELFF. As DNA, the CDR3 is TGTGCCACCAGTGATCTTTCTAGCGACACCGGGGAGCTGTTTTTT.

The chain combines TRBV18 with TRBJ1-5; D remains ambiguous. The germline CDR1 and CDR2 sequences are KGHSH and LQKENI. The V end was cut by 2 bases, the J end by 2 bases, with 7 bases between. The CDR3 extends over 14 amino acids. The CDR3 nucleotides are TGTGCCAGCTCACCAGACATAGGCAATCAGCCCCAGCATTTT. Translating gives CASSPDIGNQPQHF.

The chain uses TRBV6-5 and TRBJ1-3, with a possible D match to TRBD1 (5 bases). Trimming shortened V by 4 bases and J by 3 bases, and 16 bases separated the two germline ends. Germline-derived CDR1 and CDR2 are MNHEY and SVGAGI. The CDR3 runs 16 residues. The CDR3 nucleotides are TGTGCCAGCAGTTCAGACCGGCCAGGGATTGGAAACACCATATATTTT. Translated, it gives CASSSDRPGIGNTIYF.

The chain employs TRBV11-2 and TRBJ1-2, with a weak D call TRBD1 (5 bases). CDR3 size: 14 residues. Germline CDR1 SGHAT, CDR2 FQNNGV. V dropped 5 bases and J dropped 3 bases, with 13 bases sitting between them. The CDR3 coding sequence is TGTGCCAGCAGCGCCAGGGTTTTGGACTATGGCTACACCTTC. Translation: CASSARVLDYGYTF. Based on the CDR3 plus reference TRBV11-2 and TRBJ1-2, the full variable domain is EAGVAQSPRYKIIEKRQSVAFWCNPISGHATLYWYQQILGQGPKLLIQFQNNGVVDDSQLPKDRFSAERLKGVDSTLKIQPAKLEDSAVYLCASSARVLDYGYTFGSGTRLTVV.

The chain is built from TRBV10-1 and TRBJ1-2, with TRBD1 matching over 7 bases. V trimming: 6 bases; J trimming: 6 bases; junction bases outside the gene matches: 7. Germline V CDR1 and CDR2: WNHNN, SYGVQD (reference sequence). The CDR3 length is 13 residues. The CDR3 sequence is CASSADRENGYTF. DNA of the CDR3: TGCGCCAGCAGCGCCGACAGGGAGAATGGCTACACCTTC.

The chain is built from TRBV3-1 (or the pseudogene TRBV3-2) and TRBJ2-7, with D possibly matching TRBD2 (6 bases). This CDR3 contains 15 residues. The V gene lost 4 bases and the J gene lost 6 bases, with 19 bases spanning the gap. Germline CDR1 and CDR2: LGHDT and YNNKEL (reference sequence). DNA of the CDR3: TGTGCCAGCAGCCTAACCGGGACTCAGGGCCTCGAGCAGTACTTC. Amino acids: CASSLTGTQGLEQYF.

The chain uses TRBV12-2 and TRBJ1-5; the D call of TRBD1 is as the table states it, not checked on the DNA. TRBV12-2 is a recognized pseudogene. The CDR3 contains 17 residues. This chain's CDR3 is CASRLNPKTGNNQPQHF. In DNA form, the CDR3 reads TGTGCAAGTCGCTTAAACCCCAAGACAGGGAACAATCAGCCCCAGCATTTT.

The chain uses TRBV28 and TRBJ2-2; TRBD2 agrees at 9 bases. Trimming cost V 1 base and J 2 bases; bases outside gene matches: 5. CDR1 and CDR2 (germline): MDHEN, SYDVKM. This CDR3 spans 17 amino acids. CDR3 region: CASSLSLAGRNTGELFF. The CDR3 bases are TGTGCCAGCAGTTTATCCCTAGCGGGGAGAAACACCGGGGAGCTGTTTTTT.

The V and J genes are TRBV5-1 and TRBJ2-3; 7 bases line up with TRBD1. After removal of 0 bases from V and 2 bases from J, the junction contained 9 bases not matched to a gene. Germline-derived CDR1 and CDR2 are SGHRS and YFSETQ. The CDR3 has 17 amino acids. The DNA of the CDR3 is TGCGCCAGCAGCTTGGGGTTTGGCAGGGGGACCACAGATACGCAGTATTTT. Its protein is CASSLGFGRGTTDTQYF.

To note about this clone: Other DNA variants within this sample encode the same CDR3. This rearrangement joins TRBV5-1 to TRBJ2-7; D perhaps matches TRBD1 (6 bases). V was shortened by 2 bases and J by 0 bases, with 9 bases between the two germline ends. This CDR3 has 14 amino acids. CDR1 SGHRS and CDR2 YFSETQ come from the germline V gene. The CDR3 sequence: CASSFSGDSYEQYF. Here the CDR3 DNA reads TGCGCCAGCAGCTTTTCAGGGGACTCCTACGAGCAGTACTTC.

J is TRBJ1-2 and V is TRBV5-6, with D possibly TRBD1 on 6 matching bases. The germline V gene has CDR1 SGHDT and CDR2 YYEEEE. The V and J ends lost 3 bases and 5 bases respectively, with 11 bases between them. CDR3 length: 13 amino acids. The CDR3 here is CASSYGTSYGYTF. CDR3 nucleotide sequence: TGTGCCAGCAGCTACGGGACATCTTATGGCTACACCTTC.

V usage is TRBV4-1 and J usage is TRBJ2-2, with TRBD1 matching over 7 bases. The CDR3 consists of 16 residues. CDR1 MGHRA and CDR2 YSYEKL come from the germline V gene. The ends lost 3 bases at V and 7 bases at J; junction bases unmatched: 11. The CDR3 DNA sequence: TGCGCCAGCAGCCAGACCCTGACAGGGACCGTCGGGGAGCTGTTTTTT. Protein sequence: CASSQTLTGTVGELFF.

The gene calls are TRBV5-1 and TRBJ2-5; maybe TRBD1 (6 bases). CDR3 length: 13 amino acids. Germline V gene sequence: CDR1 SGHRS, CDR2 YFSETQ. V was shortened by 3 bases and J by 3 bases, with 9 bases between the two germline ends. The CDR3 coding sequence is TGCGCCAGCAGCTGGGACATGGAAGAGACCCAGTACTTC. Translated, it gives CASSWDMEETQYF.

This chain joins TRBV7-9 and TRBJ1-2; no definite D call. The CDR3 is made up of 13 amino acids. CDR1 is SEHNR, CDR2 FQNEAQ, per germline (reference sequence). Trimming took 3 bases from V and 8 from J, leaving 13 bases between them. DNA of the CDR3: TGTGCCAGCAGCTTTGACGGGGTACCCGGCTACACCTTC. It codes for CASSFDGVPGYTF.